Listed here are 17 T cell receptor beta chains from one sample, sequenced in a study of monozygotic twins with inflammatory bowel disease. TCRdb re-called the 5' RACE reads; one entry per CDR3 protein, DNA not given. The table for this sample gives around 380,000 distinct CDR3 sequences. Material: blood. The receptors were gathered from a human donor with ulcerative colitis or Crohn's disease, or a healthy co-twin of an affected twin (not recorded which).

The CDR3 here is CAGQDGQGRTYNEQFF. The rearrangement links TRBV2 to TRBJ2-1; TCRdb's D gene call, TRBD1, goes unchecked for lack of DNA. CDR1 is SNHLY and CDR2 is FYNNEI in the germline V gene. The CDR3 covers 16 residues.

The gene calls are TRBV6-2 or TRBV6-3 and TRBJ2-7; TCRdb returns TRBD1, unconfirmable since there is no DNA. The CDR3 spans 15 residues. The germline V gene encodes CDR1 MNHEY and CDR2 SVGEGT. The CDR3 region is CASSLTGQKSYEQYF.

The chain couples TRBV4-3 to TRBJ2-1; without DNA, the TCRdb call of TRBD2 cannot be checked. Germline CDR1 LGHNA, CDR2 YSLEER. The CDR3 consists of 16 residues. The CDR3 protein is CASSQDWTSGRSGQFF.

The chain is built from TRBV20-1 and TRBJ2-1; TCRdb indicates TRBD2, and absent DNA this call remains unverified. Germline V gives CDR1 DFQATT, CDR2 SNEGSKA (reference sequence). This CDR3 contains 15 residues. CDR3 sequence: CSARVVGGPYSEQFF.

The rearrangement uses TRBV10-3 and TRBJ1-1. The CDR3 is made up of 15 amino acids. Looked up from germline, CDR1 is ENHRY and CDR2 is SYGVKD. CDR3: CATTPWTDGNTEAFF.

This sequence joins TRBV29-1 and TRBJ2-7. Per germline, CDR1 SQVTM and CDR2 ANQGSEA. CDR3 length equals 12 residues. The CDR3 loop reads CSVSRGPDEQYF.

J is TRBJ2-1 and V is TRBV6-2 or TRBV6-3; TCRdb gives TRBD1 as the D gene, but with no DNA this cannot be confirmed. This CDR3 has 14 amino acids. Germline V gene data show CDR1 as MNHEY and CDR2 as SVGEGT. The CDR3 sequence: CASSTGTYYNEQFF.

V usage is TRBV28 and J usage is TRBJ2-1; TCRdb outputs TRBD1, but without DNA this stays unchecked. The CDR3 covers 15 residues. Germline CDR1 reads MDHEN; CDR2 reads SYDVKM. The CDR3 protein is CASIPGFSSYNEQFF.

The chain carries TRBV27 and TRBJ2-7. The CDR3 is made up of 16 amino acids. The germline CDR1 and CDR2 sequences are MNHEY and SMNVEV (reference sequence). The CDR3: CASSSNRLLRTYEQYF.

The genes are TRBV20-1 and TRBJ2-1. Germline V gene sequence: CDR1 DFQATT, CDR2 SNEGSKA (reference sequence). CDR3 size: 13 residues. CDR3 loop: CSARGPSRDEQFF.

The rearrangement uses TRBV30 and TRBJ1-3; the D gene TCRdb calls, TRBD1, cannot be checked with no DNA. Germline V gene lookup returns CDR1 GTSNPN and CDR2 SVGIG (reference sequence). The CDR3 runs 15 residues. The CDR3 sequence is CAWSPRTGTGNTIYF.

The chain joins TRBV20-1 to TRBJ1-4; no DNA is available, so the TRBD1 call from TCRdb remains unchecked. CDR3 length: 15 residues. Germline CDR1 is DFQATT and CDR2 is SNEGSKA (reference sequence). The chain's CDR3 is CSATRGTAFEEKLFF.

This chain uses TRBV9 with TRBJ2-3; the D call from TCRdb, TRBD2, cannot be confirmed without DNA. This CDR3 has 17 amino acids. CDR1 and CDR2 (germline): SGDLS, YYNGEE. The CDR3 reads CASSGGTSRKGTDTQYF.

The CDR3 region is CRVYAWGGNEQFF. V and J are TRBV29-1 and TRBJ2-1; TCRdb proposes TRBD1, but this gene call is untestable without DNA. This CDR3 comprises 13 residues. Germline V gene lookup returns CDR1 SQVTM and CDR2 ANQGSEA.

The CDR3 is CASSQGRGMAYGYTF. The rearrangement links TRBV4-1 to TRBJ1-2. Germline V gene lookup returns CDR1 MGHRA and CDR2 YSYEKL. The CDR3 contains 15 residues.

V gene TRBV3-1 combines with J gene TRBJ1-2; the D gene TCRdb calls, TRBD1, cannot be checked with no DNA. From germline, CDR1 is LGHDT and CDR2 YNNKEL (reference sequence). The length of the CDR3 is 14 residues. This CDR3 reads CASRHQGAEYGYTF.

This chain links TRBV4-1 with TRBJ2-3. This CDR3 contains 14 residues. Germline CDR1 reads MGHRA; CDR2 reads YSYEKL. The CDR3 reads CASSQANALDTQYF.